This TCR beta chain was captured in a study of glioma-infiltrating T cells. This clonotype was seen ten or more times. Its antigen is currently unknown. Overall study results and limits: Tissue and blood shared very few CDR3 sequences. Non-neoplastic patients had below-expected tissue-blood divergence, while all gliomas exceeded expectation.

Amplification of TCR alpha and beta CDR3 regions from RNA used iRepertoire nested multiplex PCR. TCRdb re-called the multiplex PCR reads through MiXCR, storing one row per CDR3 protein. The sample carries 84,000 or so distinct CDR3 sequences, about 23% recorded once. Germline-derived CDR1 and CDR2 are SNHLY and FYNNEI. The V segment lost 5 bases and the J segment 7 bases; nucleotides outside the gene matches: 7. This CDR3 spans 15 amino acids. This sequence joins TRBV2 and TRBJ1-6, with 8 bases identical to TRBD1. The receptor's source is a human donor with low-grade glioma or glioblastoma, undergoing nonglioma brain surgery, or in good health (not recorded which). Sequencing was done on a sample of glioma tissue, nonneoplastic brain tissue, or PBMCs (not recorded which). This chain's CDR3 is CASSSDRASNSPLHF. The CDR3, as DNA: TGTGCCAGCAGTTCGGACAGGGCCTCGAATTCACCCCTCCACTTT.